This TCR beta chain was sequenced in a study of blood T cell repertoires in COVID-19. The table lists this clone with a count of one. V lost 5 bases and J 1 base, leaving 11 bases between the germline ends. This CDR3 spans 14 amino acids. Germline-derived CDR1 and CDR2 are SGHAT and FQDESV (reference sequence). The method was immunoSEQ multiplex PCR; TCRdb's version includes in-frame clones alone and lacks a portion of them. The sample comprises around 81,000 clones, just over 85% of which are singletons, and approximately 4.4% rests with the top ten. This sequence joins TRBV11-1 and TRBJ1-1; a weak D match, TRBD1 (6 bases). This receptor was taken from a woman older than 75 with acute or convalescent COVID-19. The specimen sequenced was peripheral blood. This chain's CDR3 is CASSPGQWNTEAFF. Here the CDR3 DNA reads TGTGCCAGCAGCCCGGGACAATGGAACACTGAAGCTTTCTTT.